Following are 20 T cell receptor beta chains from one sample sequenced in a study of T cell responses to AZD1222 COVID-19 vaccine. TCRdb keeps only in-frame clones here, not all; method: immunoSEQ multiplex PCR. In the table there are approximately 100,000 clones, around 84% of which are singletons. The sequencing here drew on peripheral blood, taken 28 days after the second AZD1222 dose. The receptors here all came from an adult who received the AZD1222 COVID-19 vaccine.

CDR3: CASSRDRGNDYSNQPQHF. The CDR3 coding sequence is TGTGCCAGTAGTAGGGACAGGGGCAACGATTATAGCAATCAGCCCCAGCATTTT. The chain carries TRBV19 and TRBJ1-5; TRBD1 matches 10 bases. Germline V CDR1 and CDR2: LNHDA, SQIVND (reference sequence). There are 18 residues in the CDR3. The ends lost 4 bases at V and 0 bases at J; junction bases unmatched: 9.

This chain links TRBV28 with TRBJ2-7, with a possible D match to TRBD1 (6 bases). Per the germline V gene, CDR1 is MDHEN and CDR2 is SYDVKM. V was trimmed by 5 bases and J by 7 bases, leaving 18 bases between them. CDR3 length equals 14 residues. The CDR3 nucleotides are TGTGCCAGCAGTCCACAGGGTTGGACGAGGGAGCAGTACTTC. This gives the protein CASSPQGWTREQYF.

A note on this clone: This may come from a read error, since a much larger clone is one base off. The identical CDR3 is also encoded by other nucleotide sequences in the sample. This sequence joins TRBV9 and TRBJ1-3; no clear D gene. Trimming shortened V by 2 bases and J by 0 bases, and 6 bases separated the two germline ends. Germline loops: CDR1 SGDLS, CDR2 YYNGEE. This CDR3 is built from 14 residues. The CDR3 DNA is TGTGCCAGCAGCGTGGAGAGCTCTGGAAACACCATATATTTT. Translation gives CASSVESSGNTIYF.

Turning to this clone: This sample includes further DNA sequences coding for the same CDR3. In nucleotides, the CDR3 is TGTGCCAGCAGCTTGGGCGGGAACTACGAGCAGTACTTC. Its translation: CASSLGGNYEQYF. The chain links TRBV5-4 to TRBJ2-7; D is perhaps TRBD2 (6 bases). The CDR3 extends over 13 amino acids. Deletions cut 0 bases from V and 3 bases from J, with 7 bases between. CDR1 is SGHNT and CDR2 is YYREEE in the germline V gene (reference sequence).

The rearrangement joins TRBV5-1 to TRBJ1-1; 7 bases fit TRBD1. The CDR3 extends over 15 amino acids. Per the germline V gene, CDR1 is SGHRS and CDR2 is YFSETQ. Trimming at V came to 2 bases and at J to 5 bases, leaving 9 bases not matched to a gene. The CDR3 reads CASSFTGVKETEAFF. Here the CDR3 DNA reads TGCGCCAGCAGCTTCACAGGGGTGAAGGAGACTGAAGCTTTCTTT. The variable domain in full, with the rest retrieved from reference TRBV5-1 and TRBJ1-1, is KAGVTQTPRYLIKTRGQQVTLSCSPISGHRSVSWYQQTPGQGLQFLFEYFSETQRNKGNFPGRFSGRQFSNSRSEMNVSTLELGDSALYLCASSFTGVKETEAFFGQGTRLTVV.

The chain recombines TRBV29-1 with TRBJ1-5; a possible D gene is TRBD1 (6 bases). The CDR3 is 13 residues long. Germline CDR1 is SQVTM and CDR2 is ANQGSEA. Deletions cut 4 bases from V and 6 bases from J, with 13 bases between. CDR3 region: CSVATGLTQPQHF. CDR3 coding DNA: TGCAGCGTTGCCACAGGGCTGACTCAGCCCCAGCATTTT.

The chain links TRBV6-2 or TRBV6-3 to TRBJ1-5; D perhaps matches TRBD1 (5 bases). CDR1 MNHEY and CDR2 SVGEGT come from the germline V gene. V gave up 2 bases and J gave up 4 bases, with 9 bases separating them. The CDR3 has 14 residues. The CDR3: CASSYRGGNQPQHF. As DNA, the CDR3 is TGTGCCAGCAGTTACAGGGGAGGTAATCAGCCCCAGCATTTT.

This sequence joins TRBV27 and TRBJ1-5, with 7 bases lining up with TRBD1. The CDR3 totals 14 residues. Germline trimming cut 5 bases from V and 3 bases from J; bases unmatched to any gene: 4. CDR1 is MNHEY, CDR2 SMNVEV, per germline (reference sequence). The DNA of the CDR3 is TGTGCCAGCAGTCCACAGGGGCTCAATCAGCCCCAGCATTTT. Translated, it gives CASSPQGLNQPQHF.

The rearrangement uses TRBV28 and TRBJ2-7, with 10 bases aligning to TRBD1. The CDR3 has 13 residues. Germline V CDR1 and CDR2: MDHEN, SYDVKM. Trimming at V came to 6 bases and at J to 10 bases, leaving 9 bases not matched to a gene. The CDR3 region has the DNA TGTGCCAGCAGAAGACAGGGGGCTCCACCACAGTACTTC. Protein sequence: CASRRQGAPPQYF.

This clone came up a few times. The V call is TRBV6-5, the J call TRBJ1-5; D ambiguous. The CDR3 length is 13 residues. Trimming cost V 6 bases and J 11 bases, with 17 bases left between them. Germline-derived CDR1 and CDR2 are MNHEY and SVGAGI. CDR3 amino acids: CASSGASRGSQHF. The CDR3 nucleotides are TGTGCCAGCAGCGGAGCCAGTAGAGGGTCCCAGCATTTT.

The chain recombines TRBV27 with TRBJ1-6, with D perhaps TRBD1 (5 bases). The V gene lost 6 bases and the J gene lost 8 bases, with 17 bases spanning the gap. The CDR3 sequence is 15 residues long. CDR1 is MNHEY and CDR2 is SMNVEV in the germline V gene (reference sequence). Here the CDR3 DNA reads TGTGCCAGCAGCTCCCCAGGGCCAGGGCATTCACCCCTCCACTTT. Its translation is CASSSPGPGHSPLHF.

This clone was observed a handful of times. The rearrangement uses TRBV10-3 and TRBJ1-2, with D maybe TRBD1 (6 bases). The CDR3 totals 12 residues. In germline, CDR1 is ENHRY, CDR2 SYGVKD. V lost 7 bases, J lost 6 bases, and 12 bases lay in between. The CDR3 coding sequence is TGTGCCATCAACATTGGGGGCCATGGCTACACCTTC. Translated, it gives CAINIGGHGYTF.

V and J are TRBV6-5 and TRBJ1-2; D possibly corresponds to TRBD1 (5 bases). V shed 2 bases and J shed 4 bases, with 14 bases lying between them. CDR1 and CDR2 (germline): MNHEY, SVGAGI. The CDR3 runs 15 residues. The CDR3 reads CASSYPSQGSYGYTF. CDR3 bases: TGTGCCAGCAGTTACCCAAGCCAGGGTTCCTATGGCTACACCTTC.

The chain joins TRBV9 to TRBJ2-7, with D possibly being TRBD2 (6 bases). Germline V CDR1 and CDR2: SGDLS, YYNGEE. Trimming cost V 3 bases and J 7 bases, with 17 bases left between them. This CDR3 comprises 14 residues. The CDR3 loop is CASSEGPHGGEQYF. The CDR3 DNA sequence: TGTGCCAGCAGCGAGGGCCCCCATGGAGGGGAGCAGTACTTC.

This sequence joins TRBV11-2 and TRBJ2-1; 8 nucleotides match TRBD2. Germline V gives CDR1 SGHAT, CDR2 FQNNGV. The junction had 3 bases not matched to a gene; V was cut back by 2 bases and J by 6 bases. The CDR3 covers 14 residues. This chain's CDR3 is CASSLLAGSNEQFF. The DNA of the CDR3 is TGTGCCAGCAGCTTACTAGCGGGCTCCAATGAGCAGTTCTTC. The full variable domain, in which reference TRBV11-2 and TRBJ2-1 provide the parts outside the CDR3, is EAGVAQSPRYKIIEKRQSVAFWCNPISGHATLYWYQQILGQGPKLLIQFQNNGVVDDSQLPKDRFSAERLKGVDSTLKIQPAKLEDSAVYLCASSLLAGSNEQFFGPGTRLTVL.

V is TRBV9 and J is TRBJ2-3; 11 bases agree with TRBD2. The CDR3 has 16 amino acids. The V gene end was trimmed by 3 bases and the J gene end by 4 bases; junction bases not matched to a gene: 7. Per germline, CDR1 SGDLS and CDR2 YYNGEE. DNA of the CDR3: TGTGCCAGCAGCGGACGACTAGCGGGGATGGCAGATACGCAGTATTTT. Its translation is CASSGRLAGMADTQYF.

This clone was detected only once. The chain has TRBV11-2 and TRBJ2-7; 7 bases map to TRBD2. Looked up from germline, CDR1 is SGHAT and CDR2 is FQNNGV. This CDR3 comprises 14 residues. The ends lost 6 bases at V and 2 bases at J; junction bases unmatched: 7. For the CDR3, the DNA is TGTGCCAGCAGTTATACCGGGAGGACCTACGAGCAGTACTTC. It encodes CASSYTGRTYEQYF. Variable domain in full (rest from reference TRBV11-2 and TRBJ2-7): EAGVAQSPRYKIIEKRQSVAFWCNPISGHATLYWYQQILGQGPKLLIQFQNNGVVDDSQLPKDRFSAERLKGVDSTLKIQPAKLEDSAVYLCASSYTGRTYEQYFGPGTRLTVT.

A remark on this clone: Compared with germline, one end of the junction differs, possibly owing to a read error. The chain links TRBV6-5 to TRBJ1-2, with 8 bases that match TRBD1. There are 12 residues in the CDR3. CDR1 is MNHEY and CDR2 is SVGAGI in the germline V gene. CDR3 sequence reads: CASRNRPGQVYF. The CDR3 DNA reads as TGTGCCAGCAGAAACCGCCCGGGACAGGTCTACTTC.

The chain carries TRBV10-2 and TRBJ1-2; TRBD1 matches at 10 bases. Germline V gives CDR1 WSHSY, CDR2 SAAADI. V trimming: 7 bases; J trimming: 5 bases; junction bases outside the gene matches: 10. This CDR3 has 15 residues. CDR3 nucleotide sequence: TGCGCCAGCACCCCGGGACAGGGGTTCCGGTATGGCTACACCTTC. Its protein is CASTPGQGFRYGYTF.

A note on this clone: Because it lacks the conserved phenylalanine or tryptophan at the end, this CDR3 is likely a read error. The DNA is left out, because the CDR3 cannot be placed on it with certainty; the CDR3 is given as TCRdb lists it. The rearrangement uses TRBV18 and TRBJ1-4; the D segment call TRBD1 is taken from the table without a DNA check. Termini included, the CDR3 measures 12 amino acids. CDR1 and CDR2 (germline): KGHSH, LQKENI. The CDR3 here is CASSPKPGQGVY.